What follows describes a single T cell receptor (beta chain). The antigen it binds to is not known. CDR3 length: 12 amino acids, cysteine to phenylalanine. This entry has no DNA. As encoded in the germline V gene, CDR1 is MDHEN while CDR2 is SYDVKM. For each CD8+ T cell subset, flow sorting was done in triplicate, and roughly 330,000 cells per subset went directly into RLT lysis buffer. Naive CD8+ T cells were defined stringently as CD45RO-CCR7+CD27+CD95- to exclude memory contaminants. Peripheral blood mononuclear cells were isolated from buffy coats by standard density gradient centrifugation. Naive CXCR3-negative and CXCR3-positive CD8+ T cells were flow-sorted on a FACSAria III. Total RNA was extracted from sorted cells with an RNeasy Mini Kit. These data are taken from a study of CXCR3-negative and CXCR3-positive naive CD8 T cells (dated by TCRdb to about 2019). Background for the entire study: In total, 110 million to 150 million TRB reads were obtained, corresponding to roughly 1.5 +/- 0.3 million reads per library. Data from around ten donors, pooled across two independent experiments, went into the diversity and physicochemical repertoire analyses. Naive subsets from five or six donors and memory cells from 3 donors were included in the TRBV-TRBJ cluster analysis.

What the work shows at the level of the full study, not this receptor alone: Repertoire diversity was comparably high in both naive subsets but much lower in memory CD8+ T cells. Compared with CXCR3-negative naive cells, CXCR3-positive naive cells had TRB CDR3s with higher hydrophobicity (lower Kidera factor 4), lower energy, and higher strength and volume indices. Freshly isolated PBMCs were used for most assays because CXCR3 expression went down partially after cryopreservation. TRBV-TRBJ usage was similar between naive CXCR3-negative and CXCR3-positive cells from the same donor, while memory cells showed distinct patterns. Because surface CD5, which is linked to self-reactivity in mice, was comparable between the naive subsets, TCR interaction strength was also inferred from the physicochemical properties of TRB CDR3s.

The instrument given in TCRdb is NextSeq 550. The Human TCR Profiling Kit (MiLaboratory) was used to make UMI-labeled 5' RACE TRB cDNA libraries. cDNA synthesis used the entire amount of extracted RNA, and PCR amplification then used the entire amount of cDNA produced. Libraries were prepared in parallel with an identical number of PCR cycles. As for how the authors treated the data: MIGEC and MiXCR extracted about 49,000 +/- 11,000 unique UMI-labeled TRB cDNA molecules per library, requiring at least two reads per UMI. On average, roughly 40,000 +/- 10,000 functional in-frame TRB CDR3 nucleotide clonotypes lacking stop codons were found per library. Diversity metrics, including normalized Shannon-Wiener and Chao1, were computed in VDJtools after downsampling to 5000 UMI-labeled TRB molecules per sample. For the central five CDR3 residues, VDJtools calculated physicochemical properties weighted by clonotype size, namely interaction energy, strength, volume and Kidera factor 4. TCRdb reprocessed the reads, and each CDR3 protein sequence is entered once, without DNA. TCRdb's processing, not the authors' own work, is the source of the V and J calls. This sample's table carries some 50,000 distinct CDR3 sequences. The top ten hold approximately 1.4% of the sample.

The chain uses TRBV28 and TRBJ2-7; without DNA, the TCRdb call of TRBD1 cannot be checked. This clonotype originated in a human donor in good health. Some clones in this sample may be carry-over from other donors' samples. Sequencing was carried out using naive CXCR3- CD8+ T cells from blood. Taken with the paper, the label for cell subset or site translates to: CD45RO-CCR7+CD27+CD95- naive CD8+ T cells lacking CXCR3 (TNR3-). The CDR3 region has the sequence CASSPGVREQYF.